This TCR beta chain was sequenced for a study of regulatory T cells in long-lasting Graves disease. Overall study results and limits: Persistent disease was associated with favored TRBV28 usage and with favored use of TRBJ1-2 and TRBJ2-5.

Building of the TCR beta libraries involved iRepertoire HTBI primers and Arm-PCR of CDR3 regions. TCRdb analysed the multiplex PCR reads with MiXCR anew, one entry per CDR3 protein. The sample consists of around 230,000 distinct CDR3 sequences, around 18% of them appearing once. The time point: newly diagnosed GD, antithyroid drugs for less than 3 months. Scientists built the TCR library using RNA that was extracted from PBMCs. This clonotype was picked up a small number of times. Its specificity is unknown. A much larger clone sits a single nucleotide away, making a read error possible. The CDR3 covers 17 residues. The V gene lost 2 bases and the J gene lost 6 bases, with 23 bases spanning the gap.

The sample here was peripheral blood mononuclear cells (PBMCs), taken at new diagnosis, from a patient treated with antithyroid drugs. The rearrangement links TRBV12-3 or TRBV12-4 to TRBJ2-7; D is perhaps TRBD2 (7 bases). The sequence came from a female donor with Graves disease. CDR3 sequence: CASSLTRIAGAPGEQYF. CDR3 nucleotide sequence: TGTGCCAGCAGTTTAACCAGGATTGCGGGGGCTCCGGGCGAGCAGTACTTC.